This T cell receptor beta chain is drawn from a study of T-cell memory formation after mild COVID-19. Findings and caveats of the study: Balance between CD4 and CD8 was seen in clones contracting day 15 to 85, and a CD4+ lean was seen in later expanders. CD4+ contracting clones were found mainly in CM and EM, and CD8+ ones in EMRA.

Using constant-segment primers, 5'RACE produced TCR alpha and TCR beta cDNA libraries carrying sample barcodes and UMIs. TCRdb re-analysed the 5' RACE reads in MiXCR, keeping a single row per CDR3 protein. In the table there are nearly 250,000 distinct CDR3 sequences, 15% to 17% of which are singletons. This CDR3 comprises 13 residues. Germline V CDR1 and CDR2: MNHEY, SVGAGI. Remarks on this clonotype: Its target is not known. Its ends do not fully match the called genes, so a read error is possible.

The V and J genes are TRBV6-5 and TRBJ1-1; the match to TRBD1 covers 7 bases. This clonotype was obtained from an adult woman who had mild COVID-19 (a few samples of this study predate the infection). Cell type and time point are not known. Sequencing was carried out using PBMCs or a T cell subset sorted from them (not recorded which). The CDR3 reads CASRGTANTEDFF. The DNA of the CDR3 is TGTGCCAGCAGGGGGACAGCGAACACTGAAGATTTCTTT.